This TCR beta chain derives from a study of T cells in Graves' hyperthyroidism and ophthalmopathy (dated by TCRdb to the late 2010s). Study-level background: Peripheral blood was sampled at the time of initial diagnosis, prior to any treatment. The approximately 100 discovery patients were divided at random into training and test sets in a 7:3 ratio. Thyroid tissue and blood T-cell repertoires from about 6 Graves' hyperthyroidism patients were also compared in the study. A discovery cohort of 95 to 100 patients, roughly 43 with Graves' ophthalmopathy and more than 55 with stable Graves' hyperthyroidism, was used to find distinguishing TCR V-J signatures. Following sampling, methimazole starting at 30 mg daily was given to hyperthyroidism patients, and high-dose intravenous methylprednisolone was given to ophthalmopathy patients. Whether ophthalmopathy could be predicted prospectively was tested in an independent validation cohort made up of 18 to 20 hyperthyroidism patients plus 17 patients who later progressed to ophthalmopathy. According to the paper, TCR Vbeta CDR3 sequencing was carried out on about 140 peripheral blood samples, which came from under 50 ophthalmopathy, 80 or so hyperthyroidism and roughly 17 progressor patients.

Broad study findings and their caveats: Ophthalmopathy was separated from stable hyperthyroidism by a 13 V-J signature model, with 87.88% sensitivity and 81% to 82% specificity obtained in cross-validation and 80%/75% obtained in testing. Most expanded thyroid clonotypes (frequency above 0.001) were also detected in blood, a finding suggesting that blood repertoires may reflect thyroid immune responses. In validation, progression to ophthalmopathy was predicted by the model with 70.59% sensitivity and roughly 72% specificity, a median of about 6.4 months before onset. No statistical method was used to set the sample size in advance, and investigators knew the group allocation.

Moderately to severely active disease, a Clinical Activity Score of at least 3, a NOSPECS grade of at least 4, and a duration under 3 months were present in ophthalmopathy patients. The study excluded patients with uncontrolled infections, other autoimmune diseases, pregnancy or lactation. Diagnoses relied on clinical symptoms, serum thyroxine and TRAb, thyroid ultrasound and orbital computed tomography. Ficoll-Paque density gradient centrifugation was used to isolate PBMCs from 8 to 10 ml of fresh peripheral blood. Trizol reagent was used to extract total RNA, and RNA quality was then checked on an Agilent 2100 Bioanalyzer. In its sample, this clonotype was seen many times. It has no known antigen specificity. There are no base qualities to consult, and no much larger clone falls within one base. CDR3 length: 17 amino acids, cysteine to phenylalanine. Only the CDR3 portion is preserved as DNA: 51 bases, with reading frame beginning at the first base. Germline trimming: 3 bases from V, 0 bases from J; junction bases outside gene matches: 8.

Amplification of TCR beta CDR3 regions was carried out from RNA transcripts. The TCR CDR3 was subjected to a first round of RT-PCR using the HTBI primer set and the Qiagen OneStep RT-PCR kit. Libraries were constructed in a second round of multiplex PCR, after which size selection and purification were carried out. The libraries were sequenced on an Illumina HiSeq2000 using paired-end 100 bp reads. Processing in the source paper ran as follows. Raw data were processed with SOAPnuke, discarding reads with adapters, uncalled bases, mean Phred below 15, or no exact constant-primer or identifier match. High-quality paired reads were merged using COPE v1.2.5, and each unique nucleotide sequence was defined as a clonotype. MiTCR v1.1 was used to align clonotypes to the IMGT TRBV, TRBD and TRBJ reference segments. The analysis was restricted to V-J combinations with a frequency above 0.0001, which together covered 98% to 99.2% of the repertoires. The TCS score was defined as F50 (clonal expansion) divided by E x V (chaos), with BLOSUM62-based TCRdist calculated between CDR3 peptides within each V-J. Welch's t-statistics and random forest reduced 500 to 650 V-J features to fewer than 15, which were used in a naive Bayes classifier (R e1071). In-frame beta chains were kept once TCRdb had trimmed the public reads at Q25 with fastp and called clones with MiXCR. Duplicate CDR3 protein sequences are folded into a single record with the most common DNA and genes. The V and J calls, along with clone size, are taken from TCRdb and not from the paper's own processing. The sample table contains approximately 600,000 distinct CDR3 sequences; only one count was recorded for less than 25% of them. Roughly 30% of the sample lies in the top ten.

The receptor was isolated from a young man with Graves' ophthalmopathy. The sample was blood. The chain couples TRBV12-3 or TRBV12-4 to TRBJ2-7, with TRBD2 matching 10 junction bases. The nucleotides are TGTGCCAGCAGTTTGGGTTTAGCGGGAGGATCCTCCTACGAGCAGTACTTC. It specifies CASSLGLAGGSSYEQYF.